A selection of T cell receptor beta chains follows, all from one sample in a study of graft-versus-host responses after intestinal transplantation. Their cognate antigens are unknown. Using immunoSEQ multiplex PCR, the repertoire was profiled, and TCRdb retains in-frame clones only, with some absent. The repertoire holds about 70,000 clones, with just under 95% as singletons. This material consisted of unstimulated CD8+ T cells sorted from spleen or lymph node cells, taken before intestinal transplant. The receptors were gathered from a human donor who received an intestinal transplant. Each CDR3 is given with its conserved first and last residue. The order of the fields is D gene, clone size, V gene, J gene, CDR3 length, CDR3 protein, CDR3 DNA. The D gene is left open where the match is weak. The size entry is marked missing in some rows and otherwise reads once, few, many or a size class.

D gene: TRBD1
clone size: once
V gene: TRBV6-5
J gene: TRBJ1-6
CDR3 length: 14
CDR3 protein: CASSYRGENSPLHF
CDR3 DNA: TGTGCCAGCAGCTACAGGGGTGAGAATTCACCCCTCCACTTT

D gene: NA
clone size: NA
V gene: TRBV6-1
J gene: TRBJ1-5
CDR3 length: 13
CDR3 protein: CASSESKGWPQHF
CDR3 DNA: TGTGCCAGCAGTGAGTCGAAGGGGTGGCCCCAGCATTTT

D gene: TRBD1
clone size: NA
V gene: TRBV5-4
J gene: TRBJ1-2
CDR3 length: 16
CDR3 protein: CASRPEGQGLYYGYTF
CDR3 DNA: TGTGCCAGCAGACCTGAGGGACAGGGGCTTTACTATGGCTACACCTTC

D gene: NA
clone size: NA
V gene: TRBV4-1
J gene: TRBJ2-5
CDR3 length: 16
CDR3 protein: CASSQDVWNSQETQYF
CDR3 DNA: TGCGCCAGCAGCCAAGATGTTTGGAACAGCCAAGAGACCCAGTACTTC

D gene: NA
clone size: NA
V gene: TRBV15
J gene: TRBJ2-7
CDR3 length: 13
CDR3 protein: CATSGIRAGEQYF
CDR3 DNA: TGTGCCACCAGCGGTATAAGGGCGGGCGAGCAGTACTTC

D gene: NA
clone size: NA
V gene: TRBV25-1
J gene: TRBJ1-2
CDR3 length: 13
CDR3 protein: CASSEENRDGYTF
CDR3 DNA: TGTGCCAGCAGTGAGGAGAACAGGGACGGCTACACCTTC

D gene: NA
clone size: NA
V gene: TRBV21-1
J gene: TRBJ2-3
CDR3 length: 20
CDR3 protein: CASSKRRGGQTAGGTDTQYF
CDR3 DNA: TGTGCCAGCAGCAAAAGGCGGGGGGGACAGACAGCGGGAGGCACAGATACGCAGTATTTT

D gene: NA
clone size: NA
V gene: TRBV5-1
J gene: TRBJ2-7
CDR3 length: 13
CDR3 protein: CASSLSRIDEQYF
CDR3 DNA: TGCGCCAGCAGCTTGAGCAGGATCGACGAGCAGTACTTC

D gene: TRBD1
clone size: NA
V gene: TRBV27
J gene: TRBJ2-7
CDR3 length: 14
CDR3 protein: CASSPSGTGYEQYF
CDR3 DNA: TGTGCCAGCAGTCCCTCCGGGACAGGGTACGAGCAGTACTTC

D gene: NA
clone size: NA
V gene: TRBV6-5
J gene: TRBJ1-2
CDR3 length: 16
CDR3 protein: CASSYYQLGGVYGHTF
CDR3 DNA: TGTGCCAGCAGTTATTACCAGCTCGGGGGGGTCTATGGCCACACCTTC

D gene: NA
clone size: NA
V gene: TRBV9
J gene: TRBJ2-1
CDR3 length: 16
CDR3 protein: CASSLKSSDYGYEQFF
CDR3 DNA: TGTGCCAGCAGCCTAAAGAGTAGCGATTATGGGTATGAGCAGTTCTTC

D gene: TRBD1
clone size: NA
V gene: TRBV13
J gene: TRBJ2-5
CDR3 length: 16
CDR3 protein: CASSSRQGTQPETQYF
CDR3 DNA: TGTGCCAGCAGCTCGAGACAGGGAACACAGCCGGAGACCCAGTACTTC

D gene: NA
clone size: once
V gene: TRBV5-6
J gene: TRBJ2-2
CDR3 length: 14
CDR3 protein: CASSVRTGTGELFF
CDR3 DNA: TGTGCCAGCAGCGTAAGGACGGGCACCGGGGAGCTGTTTTTT

D gene: TRBD1
clone size: NA
V gene: TRBV7-9
J gene: TRBJ2-1
CDR3 length: 16
CDR3 protein: CASSSINRGPYNEQFF
CDR3 DNA: TGTGCCAGCAGCTCGATAAACAGGGGACCCTACAATGAGCAGTTCTTC

D gene: TRBD1
clone size: NA
V gene: TRBV9
J gene: TRBJ1-1
CDR3 length: 13
CDR3 protein: CASSTGGGTEAFF
CDR3 DNA: TGTGCCAGCAGCACAGGGGGCGGCACTGAAGCTTTCTTT

D gene: NA
clone size: NA
V gene: TRBV11-2
J gene: TRBJ1-4
CDR3 length: 15
CDR3 protein: CASSLGQGLNEKLFF
CDR3 DNA: TGTGCCAGCAGCTTAGGGCAGGGACTGAATGAAAAACTGTTTTTT

D gene: TRBD2
clone size: NA
V gene: TRBV5-1
J gene: TRBJ2-4
CDR3 length: 15
CDR3 protein: CASSRLAGGENIQYF
CDR3 DNA: TGCGCCAGCAGCCGACTAGCGGGAGGGGAAAACATTCAGTACTTC

D gene: NA
clone size: NA
V gene: TRBV27
J gene: TRBJ2-1
CDR3 length: 11
CDR3 protein: CASSLRNEQFF
CDR3 DNA: TGTGCCAGCAGTCTTCGTAATGAGCAGTTCTTC

D gene: TRBD2
clone size: NA
V gene: TRBV27
J gene: TRBJ2-1
CDR3 length: 16
CDR3 protein: CASSLVGLDSYNEQFF
CDR3 DNA: TGTGCCAGCAGTTTGGTGGGACTAGACTCTTACAATGAGCAGTTCTTC

D gene: TRBD1
clone size: NA
V gene: TRBV7-9
J gene: TRBJ2-1
CDR3 length: 14
CDR3 protein: CASSLTGEGPEQFF
CDR3 DNA: TGTGCCAGCAGCTTGACAGGGGAAGGGCCTGAGCAGTTCTTC

D gene: TRBD1
clone size: NA
V gene: TRBV15
J gene: TRBJ1-1
CDR3 length: 16
CDR3 protein: CATSTRDRGQDTEAFF
CDR3 DNA: TGTGCCACCAGCACGAGGGACAGGGGTCAGGACACTGAAGCTTTCTTT

D gene: NA
clone size: NA
V gene: TRBV7-6
J gene: TRBJ2-1
CDR3 length: 14
CDR3 protein: CASSPSVSYNEQFF
CDR3 DNA: TGTGCCAGCAGCCCGTCGGTCTCCTACAATGAGCAGTTCTTC

D gene: NA
clone size: NA
V gene: TRBV5-6
J gene: TRBJ2-7
CDR3 length: 13
CDR3 protein: CASSPSRPHEQYF
CDR3 DNA: TGTGCCAGCAGCCCCTCCCGACCCCACGAGCAGTACTTC

D gene: NA
clone size: once
V gene: TRBV29-1
J gene: TRBJ1-1
CDR3 length: 16
CDR3 protein: CSVEKPFGRGDTEAFF
CDR3 DNA: TGCAGTGTTGAAAAGCCTTTCGGTCGGGGGGACACTGAAGCTTTCTTT

D gene: NA
clone size: once
V gene: TRBV2
J gene: TRBJ1-3
CDR3 length: 14
CDR3 protein: CASRWTESGNTIYF
CDR3 DNA: TGTGCCAGCAGATGGACAGAATCTGGAAACACCATATATTTT

D gene: TRBD2
clone size: NA
V gene: TRBV11-2
J gene: TRBJ2-1
CDR3 length: 15
CDR3 protein: CASRGQGLAGNEQFF
CDR3 DNA: TGTGCCAGCAGGGGGCAGGGACTAGCGGGGAATGAGCAGTTCTTC

D gene: NA
clone size: NA
V gene: TRBV11-2
J gene: TRBJ2-7
CDR3 length: 13
CDR3 protein: CASSYHLSDEQYF
CDR3 DNA: TGTGCCAGCAGCTACCATCTTAGTGACGAGCAGTACTTC

D gene: TRBD1
clone size: NA
V gene: TRBV28
J gene: TRBJ2-7
CDR3 length: 15
CDR3 protein: CASSPEKTGGYEQYF
CDR3 DNA: TGTGCCAGCAGTCCGGAGAAGACAGGGGGCTACGAGCAGTACTTC

D gene: TRBD1
clone size: NA
V gene: TRBV18
J gene: TRBJ2-7
CDR3 length: 14
CDR3 protein: CASSLDRGSYEQYF
CDR3 DNA: TGTGCCAGCTCACTAGACAGGGGCTCCTACGAGCAGTACTTC

D gene: NA
clone size: NA
V gene: TRBV19
J gene: TRBJ1-2
CDR3 length: 14
CDR3 protein: CASSEGPTFYGYTF
CDR3 DNA: TGTGCCAGTAGTGAGGGCCCAACCTTCTATGGCTACACCTTC

D gene: TRBD1
clone size: NA
V gene: TRBV7-8
J gene: TRBJ2-1
CDR3 length: 18
CDR3 protein: CASSPHLFDRGPYNEQFF
CDR3 DNA: TGTGCCAGCAGCCCACACCTTTTCGACAGGGGGCCCTACAATGAGCAGTTCTTC

D gene: NA
clone size: NA
V gene: TRBV5-6
J gene: TRBJ2-1
CDR3 length: 12
CDR3 protein: CASSLVVNEQFF
CDR3 DNA: TGTGCCAGCAGCTTGGTGGTGAATGAGCAGTTCTTC

D gene: TRBD1
clone size: NA
V gene: TRBV9
J gene: TRBJ1-1
CDR3 length: 16
CDR3 protein: CASSPRQGSVSTEAFF
CDR3 DNA: TGTGCCAGCAGCCCTCGACAGGGGTCGGTGAGCACTGAAGCTTTCTTT

D gene: NA
clone size: NA
V gene: TRBV7-2
J gene: TRBJ2-7
CDR3 length: 12
CDR3 protein: CASSLTSYEQYF
CDR3 DNA: TGTGCCAGCAGCTTAACCTCCTACGAGCAGTACTTC

D gene: TRBD1
clone size: NA
V gene: TRBV6-7
J gene: TRBJ1-1
CDR3 length: 16
CDR3 protein: CANTQGAEAVNTEAFF
CDR3 DNA: TGTGCCAACACACAGGGGGCAGAGGCTGTGAACACTGAAGCTTTCTTT

D gene: TRBD1
clone size: NA
V gene: TRBV7-9
J gene: TRBJ2-7
CDR3 length: 15
CDR3 protein: CASSFGRDRGLEQYF
CDR3 DNA: TGTGCCAGCAGCTTCGGTAGGGACAGGGGGCTCGAGCAGTACTTC

D gene: NA
clone size: NA
V gene: TRBV19
J gene: TRBJ1-4
CDR3 length: 12
CDR3 protein: CASRRGGGPVFF
CDR3 DNA: TGTGCCAGTAGGAGGGGAGGAGGACCCGTGTTTTTT

D gene: NA
clone size: NA
V gene: TRBV5-4
J gene: TRBJ1-2
CDR3 length: 14
CDR3 protein: CASSLTGFSGGYTF
CDR3 DNA: TGTGCCAGCAGCTTAACAGGTTTCTCGGGCGGCTACACCTTC

D gene: TRBD1
clone size: NA
V gene: TRBV27
J gene: TRBJ2-1
CDR3 length: 14
CDR3 protein: CASSPVTGGNEQFF
CDR3 DNA: TGTGCCAGCAGTCCCGTGACAGGGGGCAATGAGCAGTTCTTC

D gene: NA
clone size: few
V gene: TRBV28
J gene: TRBJ1-3
CDR3 length: 15
CDR3 protein: CASSLGRGGGNTIYF
CDR3 DNA: TGTGCCAGCAGTCTAGGCAGGGGAGGAGGAAACACCATATATTTT

D gene: NA
clone size: NA
V gene: TRBV6-5
J gene: TRBJ2-6
CDR3 length: 15
CDR3 protein: CASSYWGYGANVLTF
CDR3 DNA: TGTGCCAGCAGCTATTGGGGGTACGGGGCCAACGTCCTGACTTTC

D gene: TRBD2
clone size: NA
V gene: TRBV25-1
J gene: TRBJ2-2
CDR3 length: 15
CDR3 protein: CASLGLAENTGELFF
CDR3 DNA: TGTGCCAGCCTGGGACTAGCAGAGAACACCGGGGAGCTGTTTTTT